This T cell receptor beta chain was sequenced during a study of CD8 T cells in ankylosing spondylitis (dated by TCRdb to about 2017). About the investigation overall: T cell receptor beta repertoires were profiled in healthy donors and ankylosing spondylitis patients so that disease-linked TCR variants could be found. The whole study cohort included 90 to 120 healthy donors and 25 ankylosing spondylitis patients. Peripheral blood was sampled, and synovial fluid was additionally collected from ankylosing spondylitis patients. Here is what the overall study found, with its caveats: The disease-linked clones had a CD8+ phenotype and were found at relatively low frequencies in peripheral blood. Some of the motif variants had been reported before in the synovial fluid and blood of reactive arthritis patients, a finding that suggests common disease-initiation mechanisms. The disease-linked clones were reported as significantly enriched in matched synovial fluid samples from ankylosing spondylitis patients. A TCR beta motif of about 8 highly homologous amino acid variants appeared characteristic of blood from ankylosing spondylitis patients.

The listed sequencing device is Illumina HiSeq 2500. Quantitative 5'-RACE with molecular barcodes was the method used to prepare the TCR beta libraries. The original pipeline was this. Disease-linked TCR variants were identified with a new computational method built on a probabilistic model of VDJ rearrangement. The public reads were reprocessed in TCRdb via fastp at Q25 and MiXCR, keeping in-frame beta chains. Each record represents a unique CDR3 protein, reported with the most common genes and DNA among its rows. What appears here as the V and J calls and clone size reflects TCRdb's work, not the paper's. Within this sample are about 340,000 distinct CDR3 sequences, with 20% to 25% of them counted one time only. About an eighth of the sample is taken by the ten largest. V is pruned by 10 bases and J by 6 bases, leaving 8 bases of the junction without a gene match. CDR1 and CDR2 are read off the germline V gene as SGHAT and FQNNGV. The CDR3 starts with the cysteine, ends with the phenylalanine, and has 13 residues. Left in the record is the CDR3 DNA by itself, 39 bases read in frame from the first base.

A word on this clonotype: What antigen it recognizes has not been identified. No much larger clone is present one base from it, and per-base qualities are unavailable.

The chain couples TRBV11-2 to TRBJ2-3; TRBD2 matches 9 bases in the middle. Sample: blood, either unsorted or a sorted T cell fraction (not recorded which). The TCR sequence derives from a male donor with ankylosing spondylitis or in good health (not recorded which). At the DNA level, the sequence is TGTGCCACCGACACTAGCGGGCGGGATACGCAGTATTTT. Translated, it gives CATDTSGRDTQYF.